This T cell receptor beta chain was obtained from a study of T cell responses to AZD1222 COVID-19 vaccine. Points from the study as a whole: Spike-wide vaccine-associated CD4 TCRs dominated at 160-218 and 743-854.

Here immunoSEQ multiplex PCR was the method, and the copy in TCRdb shows in-frame clones only, minus some. The sample lists approximately 100,000 clones; approximately 91% were seen once. The CDR3 sequence is 14 residues long. Trimming removed 5 bases from V and 2 bases from J; junction bases left unmatched: 4. Germline CDR1 and CDR2: LGHDT and YNNKEL (reference sequence). Details on this clone: Its specificity is not known.

The source material was peripheral blood, sampled on day 0 of AZD1222 vaccination. V is TRBV3-1 (or the pseudogene TRBV3-2) and J is TRBJ1-2, with 8 bases aligning to TRBD1. The sequence was obtained from an adult in good health. Written as DNA, the CDR3 is TGTGCCAGCAGCTGGACAGGGATCAACTATGGCTACACCTTC. The encoded protein is CASSWTGINYGYTF.